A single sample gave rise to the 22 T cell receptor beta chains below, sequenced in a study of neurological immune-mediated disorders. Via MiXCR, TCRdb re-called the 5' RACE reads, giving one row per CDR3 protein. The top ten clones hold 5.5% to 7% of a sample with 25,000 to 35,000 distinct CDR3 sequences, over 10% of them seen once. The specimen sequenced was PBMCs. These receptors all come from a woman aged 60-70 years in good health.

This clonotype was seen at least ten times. CDR3 region: CASSPSGTGGLREQFF. The CDR3 DNA reads TGTGCCAGCAGCCCCTCCGGGACAGGGGGTCTCAGGGAGCAGTTCTTC. This sequence joins TRBV7-3 and TRBJ2-1; TRBD1 matches 11 bases. V dropped 5 bases and J dropped 10; count of bases not matched to a gene: 13. Germline lookup yields CDR1 SGHTA and CDR2 FQGTGA. This CDR3 is built from 16 residues.

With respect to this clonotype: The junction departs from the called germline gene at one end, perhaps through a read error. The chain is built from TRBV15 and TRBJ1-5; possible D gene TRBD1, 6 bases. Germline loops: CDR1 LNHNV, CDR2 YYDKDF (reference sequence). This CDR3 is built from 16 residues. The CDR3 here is CATSRERGVRDQPQQF. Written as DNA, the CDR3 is TGTGCCACCAGCAGAGAGAGGGGGGTGAGGGATCAGCCCCAGCAATTT.

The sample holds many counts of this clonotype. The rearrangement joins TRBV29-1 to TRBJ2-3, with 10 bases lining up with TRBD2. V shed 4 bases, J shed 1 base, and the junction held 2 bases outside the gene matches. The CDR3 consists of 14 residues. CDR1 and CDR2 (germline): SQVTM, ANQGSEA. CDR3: CSVGLAGGTDTQYF. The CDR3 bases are TGCAGCGTTGGGCTAGCGGGGGGCACAGATACGCAGTATTTT.

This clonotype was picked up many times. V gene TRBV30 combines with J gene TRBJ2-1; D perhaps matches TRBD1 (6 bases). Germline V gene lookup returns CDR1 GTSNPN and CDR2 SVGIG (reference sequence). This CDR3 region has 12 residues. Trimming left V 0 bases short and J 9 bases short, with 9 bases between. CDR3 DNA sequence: TGTGCCTGGAGTGTACACAGGGCTGAGCAGTTCTTC. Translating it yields CAWSVHRAEQFF.

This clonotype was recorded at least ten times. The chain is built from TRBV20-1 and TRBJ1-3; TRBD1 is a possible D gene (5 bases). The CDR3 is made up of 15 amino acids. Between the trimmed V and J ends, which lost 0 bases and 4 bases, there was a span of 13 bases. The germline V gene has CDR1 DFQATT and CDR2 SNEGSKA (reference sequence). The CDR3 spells CSARDLGQGGNTIYF. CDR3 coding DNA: TGCAGTGCTAGAGATCTCGGGCAGGGAGGAAACACCATATATTTT.

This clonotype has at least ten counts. Written as DNA, the CDR3 is TGCAGTGCTAGTCCCGACAGTGGAGAGACCCAGTACTTC. It encodes CSASPDSGETQYF. V gene TRBV20-1 combines with J gene TRBJ2-5, with D perhaps matching TRBD1 (5 bases). This CDR3 has 13 amino acids. V shed 3 bases and J shed 4 bases, with 12 bases lying between them. Germline values: CDR1 DFQATT, CDR2 SNEGSKA (reference sequence).

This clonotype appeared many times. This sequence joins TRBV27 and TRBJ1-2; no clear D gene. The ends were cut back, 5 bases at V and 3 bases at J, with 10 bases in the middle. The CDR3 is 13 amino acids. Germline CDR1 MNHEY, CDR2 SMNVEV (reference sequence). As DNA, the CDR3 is TGTGCCAGCAGTCCCGCCTTATACTATGGCTACACCTTC. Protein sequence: CASSPALYYGYTF.

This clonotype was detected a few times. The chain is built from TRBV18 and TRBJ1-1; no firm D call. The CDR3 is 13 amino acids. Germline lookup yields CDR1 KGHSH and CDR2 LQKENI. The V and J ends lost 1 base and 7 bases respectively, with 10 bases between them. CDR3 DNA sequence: TGTGCCAGCTCACCACGAAGTGTTGGTGAAGCTTTCTTT. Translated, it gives CASSPRSVGEAFF.

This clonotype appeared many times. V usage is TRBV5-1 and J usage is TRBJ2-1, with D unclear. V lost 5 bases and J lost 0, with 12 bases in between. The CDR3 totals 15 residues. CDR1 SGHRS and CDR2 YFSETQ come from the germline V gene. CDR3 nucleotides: TGCGCCAGCAGTTTTGCGATGAGCTCCTACAATGAGCAGTTCTTC. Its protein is CASSFAMSSYNEQFF.

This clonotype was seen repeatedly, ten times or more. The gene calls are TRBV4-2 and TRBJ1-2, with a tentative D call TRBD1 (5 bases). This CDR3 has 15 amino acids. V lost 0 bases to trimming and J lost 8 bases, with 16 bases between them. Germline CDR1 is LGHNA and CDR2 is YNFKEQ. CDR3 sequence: CASSQDFGESGGYTF. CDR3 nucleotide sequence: TGTGCCAGCAGCCAAGATTTTGGGGAGTCAGGGGGCTACACCTTC.

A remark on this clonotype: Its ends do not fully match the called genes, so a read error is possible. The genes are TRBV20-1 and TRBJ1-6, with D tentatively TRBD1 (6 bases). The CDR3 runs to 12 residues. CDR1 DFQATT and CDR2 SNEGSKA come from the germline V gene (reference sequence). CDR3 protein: CSARDRGAPLQF. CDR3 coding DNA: TGCAGTGCTAGAGATCGGGGGGCACCCCTCCAATTT.

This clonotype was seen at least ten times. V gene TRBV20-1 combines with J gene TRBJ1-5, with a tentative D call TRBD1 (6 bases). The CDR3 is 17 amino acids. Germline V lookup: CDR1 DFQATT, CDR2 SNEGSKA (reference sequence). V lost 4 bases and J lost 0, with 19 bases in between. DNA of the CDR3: TGCAGTGCTATAGGGACACCGACTGATTATAGCAATCAGCCCCAGCATTTT. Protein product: CSAIGTPTDYSNQPQHF.

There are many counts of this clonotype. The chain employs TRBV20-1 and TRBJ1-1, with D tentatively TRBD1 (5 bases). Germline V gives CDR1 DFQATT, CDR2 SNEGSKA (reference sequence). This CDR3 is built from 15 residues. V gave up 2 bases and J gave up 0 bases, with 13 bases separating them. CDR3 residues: CSARRQGTLNTEAFF. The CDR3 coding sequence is TGCAGTGCTAGACGGCAGGGCACCCTGAACACTGAAGCTTTCTTT.

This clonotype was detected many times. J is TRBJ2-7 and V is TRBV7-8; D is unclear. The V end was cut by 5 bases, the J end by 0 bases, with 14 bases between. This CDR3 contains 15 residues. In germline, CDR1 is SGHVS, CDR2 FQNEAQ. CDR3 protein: CASSTKAHFSYEQYF. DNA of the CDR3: TGTGCCAGCAGCACAAAGGCTCATTTCTCCTACGAGCAGTACTTC.

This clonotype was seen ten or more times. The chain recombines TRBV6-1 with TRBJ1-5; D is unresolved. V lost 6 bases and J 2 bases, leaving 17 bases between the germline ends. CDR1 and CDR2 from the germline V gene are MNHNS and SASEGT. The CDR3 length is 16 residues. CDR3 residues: CASSGVHLLGNQPQHF. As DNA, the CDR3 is TGTGCCAGCAGCGGGGTCCATCTCCTGGGCAATCAGCCCCAGCATTTT.

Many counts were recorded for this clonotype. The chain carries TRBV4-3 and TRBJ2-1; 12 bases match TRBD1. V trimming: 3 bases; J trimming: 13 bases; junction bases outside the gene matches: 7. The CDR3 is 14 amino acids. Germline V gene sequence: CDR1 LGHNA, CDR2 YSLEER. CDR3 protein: CASSQGGTGGSQFF. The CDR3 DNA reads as TGCGCCAGCAGCCAGGGGGGGACAGGGGGCTCCCAGTTCTTC.

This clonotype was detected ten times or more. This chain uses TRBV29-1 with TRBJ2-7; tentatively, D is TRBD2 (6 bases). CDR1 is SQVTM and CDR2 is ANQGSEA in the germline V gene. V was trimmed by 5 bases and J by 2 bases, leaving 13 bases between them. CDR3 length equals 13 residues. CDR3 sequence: CSVCPTGAYEQYF. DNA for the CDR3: TGCAGCGTTTGTCCGACGGGGGCCTACGAGCAGTACTTC.

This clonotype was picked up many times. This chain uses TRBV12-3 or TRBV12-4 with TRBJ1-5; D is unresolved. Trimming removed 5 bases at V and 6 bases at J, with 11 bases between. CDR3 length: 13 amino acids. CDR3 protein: CASSTKVGQPQHF. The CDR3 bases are TGTGCCAGCAGTACCAAGGTCGGTCAGCCCCAGCATTTT.

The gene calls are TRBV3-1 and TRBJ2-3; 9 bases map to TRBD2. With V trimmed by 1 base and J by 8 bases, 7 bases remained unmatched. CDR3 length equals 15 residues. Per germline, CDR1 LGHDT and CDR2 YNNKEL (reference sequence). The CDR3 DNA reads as TGTGCCAGCAGCCAAGGGCGGGGGGGACAAGGTACGCAGTATTTT. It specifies CASSQGRGGQGTQYF.

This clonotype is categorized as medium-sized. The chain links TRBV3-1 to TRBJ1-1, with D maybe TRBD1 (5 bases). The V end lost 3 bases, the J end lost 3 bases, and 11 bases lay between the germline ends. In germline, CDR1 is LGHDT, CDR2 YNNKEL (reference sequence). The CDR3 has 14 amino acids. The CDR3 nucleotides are TGTGCCAGCAGCCAGATTACAGGTTACACTGAAGCTTTCTTT. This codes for CASSQITGYTEAFF. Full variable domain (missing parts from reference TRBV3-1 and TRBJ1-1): DTAVSQTPKYLVTQMGNDKSIKCEQNLGHDTMYWYKQDSKKFLKIMFSYNNKELIINETVPNRFSPKSPDKAHLNLHINSLELGDSAVYFCASSQITGYTEAFFGQGTRLTVV.

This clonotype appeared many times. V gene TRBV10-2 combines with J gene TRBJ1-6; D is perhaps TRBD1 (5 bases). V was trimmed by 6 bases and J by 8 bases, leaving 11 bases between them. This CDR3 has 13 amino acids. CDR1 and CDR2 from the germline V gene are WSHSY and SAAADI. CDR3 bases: TGCGCCAGCAGCGAGACGGGGGATTCACCCCTCCACTTT. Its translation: CASSETGDSPLHF.

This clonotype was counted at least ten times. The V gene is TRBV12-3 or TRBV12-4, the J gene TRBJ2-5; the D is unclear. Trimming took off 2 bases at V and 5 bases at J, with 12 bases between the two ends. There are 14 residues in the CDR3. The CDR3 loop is CASSLWDRLETQYF. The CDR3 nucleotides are TGTGCCAGCAGTTTATGGGATAGATTGGAGACCCAGTACTTC.